This paragraph covers one T cell receptor (beta chain) sequence. The data stem from a study of preoperative IRX-2 immunotherapy in early breast cancer. The CDR3 spans 14 residues. CDR1 and CDR2 (germline): LNHDA, SQIVND (reference sequence). V was shortened by 6 bases and J by 6 bases, with 17 bases between the two germline ends. Libraries were prepared by immunoSEQ multiplex PCR; TCRdb keeps only in-frame clonotypes and omits some of them. This table has 55,000 to 70,000 clones, approximately 95% appearing once. Indicated treatment: preoperative locoregional IRX-2 cytokine immunotherapy. Patients received preoperative, locoregional IRX-2 cytokine immunotherapy in a phase Ib study.

Collection of the sample occurred from a patient treated with IRX-2 immunotherapy. V gene TRBV19 combines with J gene TRBJ1-1; tentatively, D is TRBD1 (6 bases). The clonotype comes from a human donor with breast cancer. CDR3 in amino acids: CASRRRGAPAEAFF. DNA for the CDR3: TGTGCCAGTAGGAGGCGGGGGGCGCCGGCTGAAGCTTTCTTT.